The rows below give T cell receptor beta chains drawn from one sample of a study of response to subunit inactivated influenza vaccine. TCRdb reprocessed the RT-PCR reads via MiXCR and lists one record per CDR3 protein. This sample carries 650,000 to 800,000 distinct CDR3 sequences, around 13% of them seen once, and the ten largest clones take less than 9%. This specimen was PBMCs from blood, taken around 14 days before vaccination. The receptors were sampled from a man in his forties or fifties who received an inactivated influenza vaccine. Both conserved end residues are part of each CDR3. A D gene is named only where the DNA matches it firmly. The size field is filled for only some rows; it gives once, few, many or a size class.

D gene	V gene	J gene	clone size	CDR3 length	CDR3 protein	CDR3 DNA
NA	TRBV12-3/TRBV12-4	TRBJ1-6	NA	12	CASGTLNSPLHF	TGTGCCAGCGGGACTTTAAATTCACCCCTCCACTTT
NA	TRBV6-2/TRBV6-3	TRBJ1-2	few	14	CASSSDSRMYGYTF	TGTGCCAGCAGTTCTGACAGTAGGATGTACGGCTACACCTTC
TRBD2	TRBV10-3	TRBJ2-3	NA	15	CAISEIGLDTDTQYF	TGTGCCATCAGTGAAATAGGACTAGACACAGATACGCAGTATTTT
NA	TRBV20-1	TRBJ2-1	NA	15	CSARDPLPPYNEQFF	TGCAGTGCTAGAGATCCGCTCCCACCCTACAATGAGCAGTTCTTC
TRBD1	TRBV20-1	TRBJ1-1	few	15	CSARDTTGTGTEAFF	TGCAGTGCTAGAGATACAACGGGGACAGGGACTGAAGCTTTCTTT
NA	TRBV29-1	TRBJ1-2	many	13	CSVEDPPQDGYTF	TGCAGCGTTGAAGACCCTCCCCAAGATGGCTACACCTTC
NA	TRBV5-6	TRBJ1-1	NA	15	CASSLAPRDGAEAFF	TGTGCCAGCAGCTTGGCGCCCCGCGATGGGGCTGAAGCTTTCTTT
TRBD2	TRBV30	TRBJ2-7	once	16	CAWSVRTSGAPYEQYF	TGTGCCTGGAGTGTGAGGACTAGCGGTGCCCCCTACGAGCAGTACTTC
TRBD2	TRBV20-1	TRBJ2-1	NA	15	CSAPVLAGSRTKQFF	TGCAGTGCCCCCGTACTAGCGGGGTCTCGGACCAAGCAGTTCTTC
NA	TRBV6-1	TRBJ2-2	few	16	CASRPRRRMNTGELFF	TGTGCCAGCAGACCCCGGAGGCGGATGAACACCGGGGAGCTGTTTTTT
TRBD1	TRBV13	TRBJ2-7	few	16	CASTPSGRGLSYEQYF	TGTGCCAGCACCCCTTCGGGCAGGGGGCTTTCCTACGAGCAGTACTTC
TRBD2	TRBV12-5	TRBJ2-1	NA	15	CASGMGLAAYNEQFF	TGTGCTAGTGGTATGGGACTAGCCGCCTACAATGAGCAGTTCTTC
TRBD1	TRBV12-3/TRBV12-4	TRBJ1-2	many	14	CASSPGGTNYGYTF	TGTGCCAGCAGTCCAGGGGGCACCAACTATGGCTACACCTTC
NA	TRBV2	TRBJ2-3	NA	18	CASSDSLRAVMAKDTQYF	TGTGCCAGCAGTGATTCGCTGCGGGCGGTCATGGCGAAAGATACGCAGTATTTT
TRBD2	TRBV11-3	TRBJ2-3	few	19	CARPPGLAGGHYLDDTQYF	TGTGCCCGCCCACCGGGACTAGCGGGGGGCCACTACCTCGACGATACGCAGTATTTT
NA	TRBV20-1	TRBJ1-2	few	16	CSARPPLAGAIYGYTF	TGCAGTGCTAGGCCCCCCCTGGCAGGGGCAATCTATGGCTACACCTTC
TRBD1	TRBV30	TRBJ1-5	NA	13	CAWSPTGDQPQHF	TGTGCCTGGAGTCCGACAGGGGATCAGCCCCAGCATTTT
NA	TRBV27	TRBJ1-5	few	16	CASSLSTGSSNQPQHF	TGTGCCAGCAGTTTATCAACAGGGTCTAGCAATCAGCCCCAGCATTTT
TRBD2	TRBV28	TRBJ2-7	NA	14	CASSHQRGGYEQYF	TGTGCCAGCAGTCACCAGCGGGGGGGCTACGAGCAGTACTTC
NA	TRBV18	TRBJ2-3	NA	13	CASSPQLTDTQYF	TGTGCCAGCTCACCCCAACTCACAGATACGCAGTATTTT
TRBD2	TRBV5-5	TRBJ2-1	NA	16	CASSLGLAGYTYEQFF	TGTGCCAGCAGCTTGGGGCTAGCGGGGTATACTTATGAGCAGTTCTTC
NA	TRBV12-3/TRBV12-4	TRBJ2-7	few	15	CASSQTGEGSYEQYF	TGTGCCAGCAGCCAGACAGGGGAGGGAAGCTACGAGCAGTACTTC
NA	TRBV27	TRBJ2-2	many	15	CASSPGLTAPGELFF	TGTGCCAGCAGCCCGGGACTGACGGCCCCCGGGGAGCTGTTTTTT
NA	TRBV7-9	TRBJ2-7	few	13	CASSSPDRYEQYF	TGTGCCAGCAGCTCCCCTGACAGATACGAGCAGTACTTC
NA	TRBV7-2	TRBJ2-7	NA	14	CASSLWASQDEQYF	TGTGCCAGCAGCTTATGGGCCAGCCAAGACGAGCAGTACTTC
NA	TRBV6-1	TRBJ1-1	NA	15	CASRPWGQRNTEAFF	TGTGCCAGCAGACCTTGGGGCCAGAGGAACACTGAAGCTTTCTTT
NA	TRBV7-2	TRBJ2-3	few	15	CASSRLAVSTDTQYF	TGTGCCAGCAGTCGCCTAGCCGTAAGCACAGATACGCAGTATTTT
TRBD2	TRBV12-5	TRBJ2-1	few	14	CASGRGGTYNEQFF	TGTGCTAGTGGGCGGGGGGGCACCTACAATGAGCAGTTCTTC
NA	TRBV16	TRBJ1-4	few	13	CASSQGTREKLFF	TGTGCCAGCAGCCAAGGGACGAGGGAAAAACTGTTTTTT
TRBD2	TRBV24-1	TRBJ2-3	few	16	CATSDFASGGTDTQYF	TGTGCCACCAGTGATTTCGCTAGCGGGGGCACAGATACGCAGTATTTT
TRBD1	TRBV6-5	TRBJ2-7	NA	16	CASSYRGDRASYEQYF	TGTGCCAGCAGTTACCGGGGGGACAGGGCCTCCTACGAGCAGTACTTC
NA	TRBV29-1	TRBJ2-5	once	12	CSAHKPGETQYF	TGCAGCGCGCATAAACCCGGGGAGACCCAGTACTTC
NA	TRBV7-2	TRBJ2-5	NA	15	CASSPTPAAVAAQYF	TGTGCCAGCAGCCCCACCCCAGCGGCGGTTGCGGCCCAGTACTTC
NA	TRBV6-1	TRBJ2-2	few	12	CASSDRGRELFF	TGTGCCAGCAGTGACAGGGGACGGGAGCTGTTTTTT
NA	TRBV9	TRBJ2-3	NA	16	CASSVGPQINTDTQYF	TGTGCCAGCAGCGTAGGCCCACAGATAAACACAGATACGCAGTATTTT
NA	TRBV7-2	TRBJ2-1	NA	15	CASSLRSPSYNEQFF	TGTGCCAGCAGCTTAAGGTCTCCCTCCTACAATGAGCAGTTCTTC
NA	TRBV5-1	TRBJ1-1	NA	12	CASSPAGTEAFF	TGCGCCAGCAGCCCTGCGGGCACTGAAGCTTTCTTT
NA	TRBV18	TRBJ1-5	NA	16	CASSPRGSLSNQPQHF	TGTGCCAGCTCACCAAGGGGGAGTCTTAGCAATCAGCCCCAGCATTTT
TRBD2	TRBV27	TRBJ2-7	NA	14	CASSFGAGAYEQYF	TGTGCCAGCAGTTTTGGGGCGGGAGCCTACGAGCAGTACTTC
NA	TRBV5-1	TRBJ2-5	many	14	CASSLPGSEETQYF	TGCGCCAGCAGCTTGCCAGGGTCAGAGGAGACCCAGTACTTC
NA	TRBV2	TRBJ2-7	few	13	CASRGDTEYEQYF	TGTGCCAGCAGGGGGGACACCGAATACGAGCAGTACTTC
TRBD1	TRBV23-1	TRBJ2-1	many	17	CASSQSNKGTVHNEQFF	TGCGCCAGCAGTCAATCGAATAAGGGGACAGTTCACAATGAGCAGTTCTTC
NA	TRBV27	TRBJ2-1	few	14	CASSLIRADNEQFF	TGTGCCAGCAGTTTGATCAGGGCGGACAATGAGCAGTTCTTC
TRBD2	TRBV7-2	TRBJ2-3	few	17	CASSQKGQRGRTDTQYF	TGTGCCAGCAGTCAAAAAGGCCAGCGGGGTCGGACAGATACGCAGTATTTT
NA	TRBV7-2	TRBJ1-2	few	13	CASSSGREHGYTF	TGTGCCAGCAGCTCCGGGAGGGAGCATGGCTACACCTTC
TRBD2	TRBV20-1	TRBJ2-3	once	15	CSARDGTSGSDTQYF	TGCAGTGCTAGAGACGGGACTAGCGGATCAGATACGCAGTATTTT
NA	TRBV6-2/TRBV6-3	TRBJ2-7	many	14	CASSPPGRAREQYF	TGTGCCAGCAGTCCCCCCGGCCGGGCGCGGGAGCAGTACTTC
NA	TRBV7-3	TRBJ2-2	NA	16	CASSLTGVRITGELFF	TGTGCCAGCAGCTTAACGGGGGTTCGGATAACCGGGGAGCTGTTTTTT
NA	TRBV29-1	TRBJ2-1	few	9	CATGTQQFF	TGCGCCACCGGGACTCAGCAGTTCTTC
TRBD1	TRBV20-1	TRBJ1-2	few	15	CSAQTGTGSLWGYTF	TGCAGTGCTCAAACCGGGACAGGGTCCCTGTGGGGCTACACCTTC
NA	TRBV10-3	TRBJ1-6	few	14	CAISVGTGNSPLHF	TGTGCCATCAGTGTTGGGACCGGGAATTCACCCCTCCACTTT
NA	TRBV9	TRBJ2-1	NA	14	CASSVASSGSEQFF	TGTGCCAGCAGCGTAGCGTCGTCAGGGAGTGAGCAGTTCTTC
NA	TRBV10-3	TRBJ2-7	NA	12	CAIGARIEEQYF	TGTGCCATCGGTGCTCGGATTGAGGAGCAGTACTTC
TRBD1	TRBV7-9	TRBJ1-2	NA	16	CASSLAPRTGNYGYTF	TGTGCCAGCAGCTTAGCCCCCCGGACAGGGAACTATGGCTACACCTTC
TRBD2	TRBV3-1	TRBJ2-7	NA	16	CASRPTGRGISYEQYF	TGTGCCAGCAGGCCCACGGGGCGGGGGATCTCCTACGAGCAGTACTTC
NA	TRBV29-1	TRBJ1-4	NA	15	CSVEGGPSYGEKLFF	TGCAGCGTTGAAGGTGGACCCTCCTATGGTGAAAAACTGTTTTTT
NA	TRBV27	TRBJ2-1	few	17	CASSLSIPQRSGDEQFF	TGTGCCAGCAGTTTATCCATCCCCCAGCGGTCGGGGGATGAGCAGTTCTTC
NA	TRBV18	TRBJ2-7	NA	15	CASSPRSFSSYEQYF	TGTGCCAGCTCACCCCGGAGCTTCAGCTCCTACGAGCAGTACTTC
NA	TRBV15	TRBJ1-1	NA	14	CATSRGSGSTEAFF	TGTGCCACCAGCAGAGGGTCGGGGTCTACTGAAGCTTTCTTT
NA	TRBV15	TRBJ2-1	NA	12	CATRSTSNEQFF	TGTGCCACCAGAAGCACTAGCAATGAGCAGTTCTTC